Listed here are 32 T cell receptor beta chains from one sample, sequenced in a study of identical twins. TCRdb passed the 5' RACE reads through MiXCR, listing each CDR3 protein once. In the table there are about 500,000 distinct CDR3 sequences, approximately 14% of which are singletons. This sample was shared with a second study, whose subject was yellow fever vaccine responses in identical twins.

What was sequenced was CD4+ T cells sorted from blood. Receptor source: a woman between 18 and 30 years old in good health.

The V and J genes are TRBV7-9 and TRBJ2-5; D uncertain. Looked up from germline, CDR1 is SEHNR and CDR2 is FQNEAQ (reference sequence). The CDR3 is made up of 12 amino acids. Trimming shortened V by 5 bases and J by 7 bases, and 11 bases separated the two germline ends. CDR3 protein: CASSTETLTQYF. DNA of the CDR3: TGTGCCAGCAGCACAGAAACGTTGACCCAGTACTTC. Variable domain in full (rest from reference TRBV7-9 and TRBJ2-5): DTGVSQNPRHKITKRGQNVTFRCDPISEHNRLYWYRQTLGQGPEFLTYFQNEAQLEKSRLLSDRFSAERPKGSFSTLEIQRTEQGDSAMYLCASSTETLTQYFGPGTRLLVL.

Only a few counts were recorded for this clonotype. The CDR3 DNA reads as TGTGCCAGCAGCCTCGGACAGAGTAATTCACCCCTCCACTTT. Its translation is CASSLGQSNSPLHF. The chain recombines TRBV12-3 or TRBV12-4 with TRBJ1-6; D might be TRBD1 (6 bases). There are 14 residues in the CDR3. V gave up 6 bases and J gave up 6 bases, with 12 bases separating them.

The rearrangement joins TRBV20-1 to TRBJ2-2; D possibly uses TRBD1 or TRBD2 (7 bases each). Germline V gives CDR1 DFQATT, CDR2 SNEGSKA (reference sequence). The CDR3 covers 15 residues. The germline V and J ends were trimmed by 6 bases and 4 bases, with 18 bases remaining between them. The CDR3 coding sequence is TGCAGTGCCGAGTCAGGGGGGGACCTCACCGGGGAGCTGTTTTTT. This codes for CSAESGGDLTGELFF.

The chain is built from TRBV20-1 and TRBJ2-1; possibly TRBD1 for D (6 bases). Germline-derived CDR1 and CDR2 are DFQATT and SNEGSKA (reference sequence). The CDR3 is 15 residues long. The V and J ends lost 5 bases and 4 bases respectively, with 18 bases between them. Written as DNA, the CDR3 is TGCAGTGCTCCGATGCCGGGACACCCATACAATGAGCAGTTCTTC. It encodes CSAPMPGHPYNEQFF.

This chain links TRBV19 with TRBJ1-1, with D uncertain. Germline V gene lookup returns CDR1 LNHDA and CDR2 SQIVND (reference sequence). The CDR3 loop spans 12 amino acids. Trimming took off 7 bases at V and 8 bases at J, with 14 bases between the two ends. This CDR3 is CASIWTTGEAFF. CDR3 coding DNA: TGTGCCAGTATCTGGACGACGGGGGAAGCTTTCTTT.

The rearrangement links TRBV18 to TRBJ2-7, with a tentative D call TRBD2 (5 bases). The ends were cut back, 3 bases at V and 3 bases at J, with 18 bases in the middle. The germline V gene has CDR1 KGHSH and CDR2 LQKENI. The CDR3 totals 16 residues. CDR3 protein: CASSPLAGRADYEQYF. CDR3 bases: TGTGCCAGCTCACCTCTCGCAGGCCGAGCGGACTACGAGCAGTACTTC.

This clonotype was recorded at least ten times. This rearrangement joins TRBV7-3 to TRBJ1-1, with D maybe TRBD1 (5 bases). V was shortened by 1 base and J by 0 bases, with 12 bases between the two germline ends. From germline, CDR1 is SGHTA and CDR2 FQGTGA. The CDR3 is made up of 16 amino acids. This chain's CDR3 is CASSLIRGTMNTEAFF. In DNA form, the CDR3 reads TGTGCCAGCAGCTTAATTCGGGGCACTATGAACACTGAAGCTTTCTTT.

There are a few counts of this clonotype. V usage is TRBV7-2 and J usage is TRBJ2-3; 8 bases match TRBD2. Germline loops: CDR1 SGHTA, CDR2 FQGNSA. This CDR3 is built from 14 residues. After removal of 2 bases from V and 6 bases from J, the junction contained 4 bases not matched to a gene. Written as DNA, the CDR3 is TGTGCCAGCAGCTTATCCCCTAGCGGGGATACGCAGTATTTT. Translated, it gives CASSLSPSGDTQYF.

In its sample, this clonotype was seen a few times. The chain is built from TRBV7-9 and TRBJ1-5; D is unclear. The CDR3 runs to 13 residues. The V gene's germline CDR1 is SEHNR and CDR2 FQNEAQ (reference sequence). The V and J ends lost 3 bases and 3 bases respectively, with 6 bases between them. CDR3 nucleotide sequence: TGTGCCAGCAGCTTGGCTATCAATCAGCCCCAGCATTTT. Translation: CASSLAINQPQHF.

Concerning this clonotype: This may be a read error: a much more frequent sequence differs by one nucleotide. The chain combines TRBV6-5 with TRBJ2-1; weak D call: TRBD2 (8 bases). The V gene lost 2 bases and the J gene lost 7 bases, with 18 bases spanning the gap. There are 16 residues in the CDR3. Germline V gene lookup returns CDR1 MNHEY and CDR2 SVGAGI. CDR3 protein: CASSYLGRGHLNEQFF. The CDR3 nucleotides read TGTGCCAGCAGTTACCTCGGGAGGGGGCATTTGAATGAGCAGTTCTTC.

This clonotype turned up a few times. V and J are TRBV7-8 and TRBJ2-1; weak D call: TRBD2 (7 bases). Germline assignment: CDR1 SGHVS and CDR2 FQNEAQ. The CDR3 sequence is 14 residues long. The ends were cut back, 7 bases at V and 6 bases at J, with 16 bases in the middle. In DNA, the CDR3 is TGTGCCAGCAACGCGGGGGCCAAGCGCAATGAGCAGTTCTTC. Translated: CASNAGAKRNEQFF.

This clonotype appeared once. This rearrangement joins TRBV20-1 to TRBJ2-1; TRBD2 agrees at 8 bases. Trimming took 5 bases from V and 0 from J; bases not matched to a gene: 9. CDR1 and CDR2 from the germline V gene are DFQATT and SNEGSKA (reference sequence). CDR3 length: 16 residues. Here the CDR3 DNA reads TGCAGTGCTGGACCCAATAGCGGGAACTCCTACAATGAGCAGTTCTTC. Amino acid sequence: CSAGPNSGNSYNEQFF.

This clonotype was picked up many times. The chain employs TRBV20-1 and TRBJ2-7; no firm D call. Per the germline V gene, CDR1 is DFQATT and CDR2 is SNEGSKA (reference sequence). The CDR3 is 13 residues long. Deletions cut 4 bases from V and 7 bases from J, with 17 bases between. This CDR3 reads CSAMMPAVGEQYF. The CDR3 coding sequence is TGCAGTGCTATGATGCCCGCTGTCGGTGAGCAGTACTTC.

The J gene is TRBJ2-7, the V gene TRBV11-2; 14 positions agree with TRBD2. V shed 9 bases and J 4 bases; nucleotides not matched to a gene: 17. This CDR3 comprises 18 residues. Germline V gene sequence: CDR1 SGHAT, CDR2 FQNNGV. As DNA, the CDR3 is TGTGCCAGTGAGACTAGCGGGGGGGCCAATAGGGGTCCATACGAGCAGTACTTC. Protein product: CASETSGGANRGPYEQYF.

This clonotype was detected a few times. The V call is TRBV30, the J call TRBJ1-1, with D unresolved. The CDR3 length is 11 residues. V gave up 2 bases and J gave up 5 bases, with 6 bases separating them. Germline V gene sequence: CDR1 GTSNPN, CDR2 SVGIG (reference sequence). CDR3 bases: TGTGCCTGGAGTAAACGTACTGAAGCTTTCTTT. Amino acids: CAWSKRTEAFF. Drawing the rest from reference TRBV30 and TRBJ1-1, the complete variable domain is SQTIHQWPATLVQPVGSPLSLECTVEGTSNPNLYWYRQAAGRGLQLLFYSVGIGQISSEVPQNLSASRPQDRQFILSSKKLLLSDSGFYLCAWSKRTEAFFGQGTRLTVV.

CDR3 residues: CSARAAVLRETQYF. In DNA form, the CDR3 reads TGCAGTGCTAGGGCTGCAGTCCTTCGGGAGACCCAGTACTTC. The chain is built from TRBV20-1 and TRBJ2-5; D gene uncertain. From germline, CDR1 is DFQATT and CDR2 SNEGSKA (reference sequence). The CDR3 runs 14 residues. Trimming left V 3 bases short and J 5 bases short, with 16 bases between.

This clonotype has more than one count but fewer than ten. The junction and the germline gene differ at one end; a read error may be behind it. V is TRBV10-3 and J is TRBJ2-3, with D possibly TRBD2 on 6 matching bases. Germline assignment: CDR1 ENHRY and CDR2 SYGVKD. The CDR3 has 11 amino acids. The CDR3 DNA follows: TGTGCCATCAGTGATATGGGGGAGGCCCTCTTT. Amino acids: CAISDMGEALF.

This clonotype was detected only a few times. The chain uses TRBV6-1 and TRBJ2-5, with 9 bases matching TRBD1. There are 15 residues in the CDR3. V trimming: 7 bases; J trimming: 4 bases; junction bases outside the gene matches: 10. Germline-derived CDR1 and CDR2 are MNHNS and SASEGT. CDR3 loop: CASTNSMDRGETQYF. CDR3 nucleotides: TGTGCCAGCACCAACTCTATGGACAGGGGAGAGACCCAGTACTTC.

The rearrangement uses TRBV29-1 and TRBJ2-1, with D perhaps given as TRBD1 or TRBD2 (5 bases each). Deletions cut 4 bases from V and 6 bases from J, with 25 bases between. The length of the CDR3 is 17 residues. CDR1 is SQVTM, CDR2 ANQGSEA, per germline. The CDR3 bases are TGCAGCGTTGGACGAGTGGGAACGGGCGCGAGGGGCAATGAGCAGTTCTTC. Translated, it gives CSVGRVGTGARGNEQFF.

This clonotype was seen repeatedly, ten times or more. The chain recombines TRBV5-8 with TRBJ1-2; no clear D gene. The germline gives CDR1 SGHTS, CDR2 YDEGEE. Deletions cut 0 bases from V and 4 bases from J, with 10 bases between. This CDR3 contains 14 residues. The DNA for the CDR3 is TGTGCCAGCAGCTTGGCGGGTACTAGCTATGGCTACACCTTC. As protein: CASSLAGTSYGYTF.

The CDR3 loop reads CSARKPTSGNNEQFF. CDR3 nucleotides: TGCAGTGCCAGGAAACCGACTAGCGGGAACAATGAGCAGTTCTTC. The genes are TRBV20-1 and TRBJ2-1; 11 nucleotides align to TRBD2. Germline CDR1 reads DFQATT; CDR2 reads SNEGSKA (reference sequence). This CDR3 has 15 amino acids. The J segment lost 5 bases and the V segment lost 6 bases, leaving 9 bases of the junction unmatched.

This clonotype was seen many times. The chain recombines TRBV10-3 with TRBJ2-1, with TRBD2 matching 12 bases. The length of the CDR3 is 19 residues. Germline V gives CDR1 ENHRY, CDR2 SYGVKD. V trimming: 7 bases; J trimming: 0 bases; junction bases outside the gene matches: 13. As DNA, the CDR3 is TGTGCCATCATGGCCGGACTAGCGGGAAGGGGCGGCTCCTACAATGAGCAGTTCTTC. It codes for CAIMAGLAGRGGSYNEQFF.

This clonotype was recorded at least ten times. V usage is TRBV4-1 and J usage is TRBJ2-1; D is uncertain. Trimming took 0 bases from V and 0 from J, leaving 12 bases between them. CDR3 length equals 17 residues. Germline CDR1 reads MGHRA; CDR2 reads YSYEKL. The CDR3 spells CASSQDRWGFSYNEQFF. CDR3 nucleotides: TGCGCCAGCAGCCAAGATAGGTGGGGTTTCTCCTACAATGAGCAGTTCTTC.

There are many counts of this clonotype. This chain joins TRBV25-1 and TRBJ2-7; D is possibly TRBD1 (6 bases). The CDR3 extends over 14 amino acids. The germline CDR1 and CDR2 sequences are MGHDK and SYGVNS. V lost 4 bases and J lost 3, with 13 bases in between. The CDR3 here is CASSAGAGDYEQYF. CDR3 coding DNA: TGTGCCAGCAGTGCAGGGGCAGGGGACTACGAGCAGTACTTC.

CDR3 DNA: TGTGCCAGCAGGTTCCCGGTGCTCAGCTCCTACGAGCAGTACTTC. It yields the protein CASRFPVLSSYEQYF. The J gene is TRBJ2-7, the V gene TRBV7-9; D call uncertain. This CDR3 is built from 15 residues. Germline values: CDR1 SEHNR, CDR2 FQNEAQ (reference sequence). V gave up 6 bases and J gave up 0 bases, with 15 bases separating them. Full variable domain (rest looked up from reference TRBV7-9 and TRBJ2-7): DTGVSQNPRHKITKRGQNVTFRCDPISEHNRLYWYRQTLGQGPEFLTYFQNEAQLEKSRLLSDRFSAERPKGSFSTLEIQRTEQGDSAMYLCASRFPVLSSYEQYFGPGTRLTVT.

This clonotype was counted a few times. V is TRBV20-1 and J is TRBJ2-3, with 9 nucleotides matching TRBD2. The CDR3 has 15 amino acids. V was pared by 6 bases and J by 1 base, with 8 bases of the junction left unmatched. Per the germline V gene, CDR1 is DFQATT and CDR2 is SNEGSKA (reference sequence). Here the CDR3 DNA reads TGCAGTGCCACCCCCCTAGCGGGGCGCACAGATACGCAGTATTTT. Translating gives CSATPLAGRTDTQYF.

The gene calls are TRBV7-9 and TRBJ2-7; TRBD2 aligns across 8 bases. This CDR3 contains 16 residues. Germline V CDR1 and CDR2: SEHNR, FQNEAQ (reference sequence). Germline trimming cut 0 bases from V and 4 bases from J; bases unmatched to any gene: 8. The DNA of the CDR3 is TGTGCCAGCAGCTTAGCCCCCCGGGAGGGCCGGTACGAGCAGTACTTC. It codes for CASSLAPREGRYEQYF.

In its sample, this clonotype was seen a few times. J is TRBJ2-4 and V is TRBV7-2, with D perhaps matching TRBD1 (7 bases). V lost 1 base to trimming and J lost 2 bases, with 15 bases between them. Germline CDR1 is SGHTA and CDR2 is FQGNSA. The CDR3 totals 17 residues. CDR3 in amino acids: CASSLVGGGSSKNIQYF. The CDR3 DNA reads TGTGCCAGCAGCTTAGTAGGAGGGGGCTCGTCCAAAAACATTCAGTACTTC.

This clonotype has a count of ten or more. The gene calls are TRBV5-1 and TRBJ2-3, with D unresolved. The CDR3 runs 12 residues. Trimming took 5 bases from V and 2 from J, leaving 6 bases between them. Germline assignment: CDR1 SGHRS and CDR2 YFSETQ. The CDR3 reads CASSRDTDTQYF. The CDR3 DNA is TGCGCCAGCAGTCGTGACACAGATACGCAGTATTTT.

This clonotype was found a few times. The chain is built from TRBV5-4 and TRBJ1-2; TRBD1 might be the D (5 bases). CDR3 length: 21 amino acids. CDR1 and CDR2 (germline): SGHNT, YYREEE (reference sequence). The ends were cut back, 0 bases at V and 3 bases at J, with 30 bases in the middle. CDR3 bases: TGTGCCAGCAGCTTGGCGGACGGGAGAATCAGAAGGACATCCGGGGACTATGGCTACACCTTC. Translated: CASSLADGRIRRTSGDYGYTF.

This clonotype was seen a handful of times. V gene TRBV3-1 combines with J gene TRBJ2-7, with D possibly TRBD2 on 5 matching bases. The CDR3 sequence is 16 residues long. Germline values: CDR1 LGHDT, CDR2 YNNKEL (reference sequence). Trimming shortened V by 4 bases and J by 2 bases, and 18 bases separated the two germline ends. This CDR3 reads CASSPTTARTAYEQYF. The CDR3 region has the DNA TGTGCCAGCAGCCCCACCACTGCACGGACTGCCTACGAGCAGTACTTC.

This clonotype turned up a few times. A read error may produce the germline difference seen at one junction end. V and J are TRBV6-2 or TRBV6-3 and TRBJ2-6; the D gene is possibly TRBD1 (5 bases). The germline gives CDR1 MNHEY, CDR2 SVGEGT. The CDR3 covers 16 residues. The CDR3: CASSPGLLAGANVLTF. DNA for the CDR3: TGTGCCAGCAGCCCCGGATTACTCGCTGGGGCCAACGTCTTGACTTTC.